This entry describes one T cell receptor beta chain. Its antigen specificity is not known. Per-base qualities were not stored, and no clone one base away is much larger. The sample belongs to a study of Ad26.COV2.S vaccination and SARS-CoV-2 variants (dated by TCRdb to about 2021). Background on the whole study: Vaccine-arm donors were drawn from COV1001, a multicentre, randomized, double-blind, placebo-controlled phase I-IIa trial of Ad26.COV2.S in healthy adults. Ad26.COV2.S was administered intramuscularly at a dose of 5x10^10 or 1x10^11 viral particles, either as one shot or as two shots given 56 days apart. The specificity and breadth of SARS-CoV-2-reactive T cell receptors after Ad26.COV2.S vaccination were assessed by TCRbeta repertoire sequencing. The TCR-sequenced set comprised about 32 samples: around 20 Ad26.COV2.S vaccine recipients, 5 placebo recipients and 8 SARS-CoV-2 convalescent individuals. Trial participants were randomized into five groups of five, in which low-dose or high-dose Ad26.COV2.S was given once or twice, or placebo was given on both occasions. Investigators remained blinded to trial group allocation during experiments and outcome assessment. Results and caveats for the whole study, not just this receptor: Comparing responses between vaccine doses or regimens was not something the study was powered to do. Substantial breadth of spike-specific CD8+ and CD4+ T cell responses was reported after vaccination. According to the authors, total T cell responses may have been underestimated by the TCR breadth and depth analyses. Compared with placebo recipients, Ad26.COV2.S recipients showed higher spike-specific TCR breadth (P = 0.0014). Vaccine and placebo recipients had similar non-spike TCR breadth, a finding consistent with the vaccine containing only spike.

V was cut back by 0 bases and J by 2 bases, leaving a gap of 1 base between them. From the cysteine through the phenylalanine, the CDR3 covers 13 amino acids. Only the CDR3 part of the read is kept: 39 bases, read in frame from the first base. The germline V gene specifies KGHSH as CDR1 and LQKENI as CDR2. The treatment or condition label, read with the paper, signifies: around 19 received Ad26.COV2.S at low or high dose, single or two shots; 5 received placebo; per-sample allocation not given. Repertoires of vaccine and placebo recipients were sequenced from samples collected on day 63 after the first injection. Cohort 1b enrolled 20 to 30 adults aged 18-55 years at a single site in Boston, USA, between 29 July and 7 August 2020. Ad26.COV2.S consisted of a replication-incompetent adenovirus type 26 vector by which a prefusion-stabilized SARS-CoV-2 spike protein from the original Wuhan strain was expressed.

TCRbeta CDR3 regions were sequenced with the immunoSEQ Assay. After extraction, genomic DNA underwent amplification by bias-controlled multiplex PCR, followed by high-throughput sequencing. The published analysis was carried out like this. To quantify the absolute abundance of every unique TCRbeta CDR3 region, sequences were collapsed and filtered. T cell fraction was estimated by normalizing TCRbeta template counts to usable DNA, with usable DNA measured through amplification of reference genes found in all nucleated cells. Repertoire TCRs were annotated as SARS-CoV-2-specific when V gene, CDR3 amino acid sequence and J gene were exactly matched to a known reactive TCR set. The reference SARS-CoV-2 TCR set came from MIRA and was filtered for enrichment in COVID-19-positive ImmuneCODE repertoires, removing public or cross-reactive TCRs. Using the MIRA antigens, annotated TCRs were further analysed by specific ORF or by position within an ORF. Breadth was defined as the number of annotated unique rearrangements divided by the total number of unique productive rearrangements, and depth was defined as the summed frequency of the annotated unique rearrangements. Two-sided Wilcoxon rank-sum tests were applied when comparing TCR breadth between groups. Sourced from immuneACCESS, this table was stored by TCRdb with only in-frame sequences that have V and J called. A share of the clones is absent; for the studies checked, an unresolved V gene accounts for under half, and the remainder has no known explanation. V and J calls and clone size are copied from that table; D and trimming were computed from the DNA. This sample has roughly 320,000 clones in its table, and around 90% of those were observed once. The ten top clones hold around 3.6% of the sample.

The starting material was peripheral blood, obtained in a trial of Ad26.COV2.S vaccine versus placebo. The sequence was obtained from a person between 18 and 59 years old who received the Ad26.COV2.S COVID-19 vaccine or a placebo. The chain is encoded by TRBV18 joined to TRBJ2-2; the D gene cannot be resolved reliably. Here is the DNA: TGTGCCAGCTCACCACCCAACACCGGGGAGCTGTTTTTT. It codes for CASSPPNTGELFF. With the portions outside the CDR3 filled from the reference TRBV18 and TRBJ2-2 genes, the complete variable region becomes NAGVMQNPRHLVRRRGQEARLRCSPMKGHSHVYWYRQLPEEGLKFMVYLQKENIIDESGMPKERFSAEFPKEGPSILRIQQVVRGDSAAYFCASSPPNTGELFFGEGSRLTVL.